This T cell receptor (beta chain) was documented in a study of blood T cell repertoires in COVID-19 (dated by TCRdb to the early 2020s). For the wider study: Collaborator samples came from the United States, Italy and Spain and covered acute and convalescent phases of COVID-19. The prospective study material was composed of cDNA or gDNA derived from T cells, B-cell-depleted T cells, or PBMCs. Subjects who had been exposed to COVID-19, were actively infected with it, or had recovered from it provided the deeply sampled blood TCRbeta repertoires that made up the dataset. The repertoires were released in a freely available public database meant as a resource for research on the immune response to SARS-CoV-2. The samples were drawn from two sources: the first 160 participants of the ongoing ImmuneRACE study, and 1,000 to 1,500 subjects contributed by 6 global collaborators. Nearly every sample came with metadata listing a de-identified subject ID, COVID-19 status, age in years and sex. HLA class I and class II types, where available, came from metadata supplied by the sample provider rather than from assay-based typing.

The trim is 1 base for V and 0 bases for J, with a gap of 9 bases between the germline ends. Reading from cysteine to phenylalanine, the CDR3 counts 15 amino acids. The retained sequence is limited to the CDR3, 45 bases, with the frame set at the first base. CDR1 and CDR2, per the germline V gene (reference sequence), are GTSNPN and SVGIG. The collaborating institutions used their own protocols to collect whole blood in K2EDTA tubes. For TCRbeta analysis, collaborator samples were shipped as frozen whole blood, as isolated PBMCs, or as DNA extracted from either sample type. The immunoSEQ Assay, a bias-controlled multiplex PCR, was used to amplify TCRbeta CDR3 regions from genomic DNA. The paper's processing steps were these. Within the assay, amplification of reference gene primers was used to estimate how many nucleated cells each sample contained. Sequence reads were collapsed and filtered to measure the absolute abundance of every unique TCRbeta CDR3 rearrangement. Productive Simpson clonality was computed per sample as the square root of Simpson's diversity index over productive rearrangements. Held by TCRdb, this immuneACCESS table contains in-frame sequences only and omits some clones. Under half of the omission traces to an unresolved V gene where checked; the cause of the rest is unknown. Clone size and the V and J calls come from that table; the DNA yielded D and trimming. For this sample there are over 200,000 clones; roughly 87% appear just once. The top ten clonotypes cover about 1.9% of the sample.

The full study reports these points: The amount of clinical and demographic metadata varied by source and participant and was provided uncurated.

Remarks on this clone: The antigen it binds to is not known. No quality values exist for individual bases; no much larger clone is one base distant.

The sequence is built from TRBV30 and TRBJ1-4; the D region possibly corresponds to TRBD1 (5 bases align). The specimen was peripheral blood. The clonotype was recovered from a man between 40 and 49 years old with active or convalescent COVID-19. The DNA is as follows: TGTGCCTGGAGTGGGGCGACAGCAACTAATGAAAAACTGTTTTTT. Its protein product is CAWSGATATNEKLFF.